This T cell receptor beta chain was identified in a study of response to subunit inactivated influenza vaccine. CDR3 size: 15 residues. V dropped 5 bases and J dropped 8; count of bases not matched to a gene: 15. Germline V gene data show CDR1 as SGHDT and CDR2 as YYEEEE. Findings and caveats of the study: Researchers suggested that each seasonal influenza vaccination recruits few new T cells.

TCRdb used MiXCR to reprocess the RT-PCR reads, holding one entry per CDR3 protein. Here the sample spans 500,000 or so distinct CDR3 sequences, 16% being singletons. On this clonotype: Antigen unknown.

The source of this sequence is a man in his fifties or sixties who received an inactivated influenza vaccine. The sequencing here drew on CD4+ T cells sorted from PBMCs, taken 23 to 25 months after vaccination. The chain combines TRBV5-6 with TRBJ1-2; 7 nucleotides line up with TRBD1. The CDR3: CASSRSTGDTYGYTF. The CDR3 region has the DNA TGTGCCAGCAGTCGATCTACAGGGGACACTTACGGCTACACCTTC.